This T cell receptor beta chain was found in a study of blood T cell repertoires in COVID-19. At the level of the study: Samples came from the United States, Italy and Spain, spanning acute and convalescent COVID-19.

The participants were between about 18 and 100 years old and came from roughly 24 US areas. Resolution of symptoms, clearance, or two negative PCRs was present in recovered Cohort 3 donors. Clones were read by immunoSEQ multiplex PCR, and TCRdb kept only the in-frame ones, dropping some. Seen here are roughly 300,000 clones, approximately 84% observed once, and the top ten hold around 9.3%. The V gene end was trimmed by 1 base and the J gene end by 2 bases; junction bases not matched to a gene: 10. This CDR3 contains 18 residues. Per germline, CDR1 SGHAT and CDR2 FQNNGV. This clone was detected only once.

Sequencing input: PBMCs or T cells enriched from blood (not recorded which). J is TRBJ2-3 and V is TRBV11-2; TRBD2 aligns across 9 bases. This clonotype originated in a woman between 18 and 29 years old who had recovered from COVID-19. CDR3 loop: CASSLAHEGLAFTDTQYF. The CDR3 DNA reads TGTGCCAGCAGCTTAGCACATGAGGGACTAGCCTTCACAGATACGCAGTATTTT.